The clone carrying this T cell receptor beta chain was detected a few times. The antigen is not known. This entry is derived from a study of response to subunit inactivated influenza vaccine. The CDR3 loop spans 18 amino acids. V lost 1 base, J lost 6 bases, and 15 bases stayed unmatched. The germline V gene has CDR1 SGHVS and CDR2 FQNEAQ. Study-wide results and caveats: The study's authors posited that every seasonal influenza vaccination enlists few new T cells.

In TCRdb, the RT-PCR reads were re-called with MiXCR into one record per CDR3 protein. The data show 550,000 to 800,000 distinct CDR3 sequences, approximately 15% seen once. The clonotype was recovered from a man aged 45-65 years who received an inactivated influenza vaccine. The chain joins TRBV7-8 to TRBJ2-7, with TRBD1 matching over 10 bases. The sample here was PBMCs from blood, taken 14 days before vaccination. The CDR3 is CASSLGGVGLTGGGEQYF. DNA of the CDR3: TGTGCCAGCAGCTTAGGAGGGGTCGGGTTGACAGGGGGCGGCGAGCAGTACTTC.